This TCR beta chain was observed in a study of response to subunit inactivated influenza vaccine. Study-wide points: Few additional T cells are recruited per seasonal influenza vaccination, authors suggested.

A single record per CDR3 protein comes from TCRdb applying MiXCR to the RT-PCR reads. The repertoire includes 500,000 to 600,000 distinct CDR3 sequences, around 11% of them detected once, and approximately 10% sits in the top ten. This CDR3 comprises 15 residues. CDR1 is SGHRS and CDR2 is YFSETQ in the germline V gene. The V end was cut by 2 bases, the J end by 5 bases, with 16 bases between. The table lists this clonotype with a few counts. Its antigen is undetermined. This sample was also put to use in a study of T cells expressing NK-cell markers. As that study records: A 5'RACE template switching approach incorporating UMIs was used to make TCR beta cDNA. The study found dominant NKG2C+ clonotypes at roughly 1.0-7.0% of CD8+ T cells in about six donors. In a handful of donors, dominant clonotypes made up roughly 28.3-65% of CD3+CD56-NKG2C+ cells.

Sequenced material: PBMCs from blood, taken on the day of vaccination. This receptor was taken from a man aged 50-59 years who received an inactivated influenza vaccine. The rearrangement joins TRBV5-1 to TRBJ2-5; no clear D. In nucleotides, the CDR3 is TGCGCCAGCAGCTTCCTCCGGATCTCTAGGGAGACCCAGTACTTC. This encodes CASSFLRISRETQYF.